This T cell receptor beta chain was captured by sequencing in a study of T cell responses to AZD1222 COVID-19 vaccine. About the research overall: Both about-4-week and about-12-week second-dose recipients were combined. General study findings and limits: Nearly half of the spike-specific TCRs reportedly recognize variant regions that carry no mutations.

A word on this clone: Antigen unknown.

Clones were read by immunoSEQ multiplex PCR, and TCRdb kept only the in-frame ones, dropping some. The sample consists of about 97,000 clones, more than 70% of them appearing once. The sequences come from peripheral blood, collected on day 0 of AZD1222 vaccination. The origin of this receptor is an adult in good health.

The CDR3 reads CASSFPTGNIQYF. The CDR3 DNA reads as TGTGCCAGCAGTTTCCCGACAGGAAACATTCAGTACTTC. The chain joins TRBV28 to TRBJ2-4, with TRBD1 as a possible D gene (6 bases). V shed 3 bases and J shed 6 bases, with 9 bases lying between them. This CDR3 comprises 13 residues. Germline V gene sequence: CDR1 MDHEN, CDR2 SYDVKM.